A selection of T cell receptor beta chains follows, all from one sample in a study of somatic mutations in cytotoxic T cells in rheumatoid arthritis. The table came from immunoSEQ multiplex PCR; TCRdb's copy has only in-frame clones and leaves some out. Among under 25,000 clones, 85% were seen once, and the ten largest hold about 7%. Sequenced: CD8+ T cells sorted from blood. These receptors originate from a woman between 35 and 50 years old with rheumatoid arthritis. Both conserved end residues are part of each CDR3. A D gene is named only where the DNA matches it firmly. The size of a clone is reported for some rows only, either as once, few or many, or as a class for expanded clones.

d_call	v_call	clone_size	j_call	cdr3_aa	cdr3_nt
-	TRBV10-1	-	TRBJ1-5	CAGVTGSKGEQPQHF	TGCGCCGGAGTAACGGGATCGAAGGGGGAACAGCCCCAGCATTTT
TRBD1	TRBV11-2	-	TRBJ2-1	CASSFLSGQDNEQFF	TGTGCCAGCAGCTTTCTCTCGGGACAGGACAATGAGCAGTTCTTC
-	TRBV7-9	-	TRBJ1-1	CASSFGGTPETFF	TGTGCCAGCAGCTTTGGAGGCACCCCCGAAACTTTCTTT
TRBD2	TRBV10-3	-	TRBJ2-1	CAARSGDEQFF	TGTGCCGCCCGGAGCGGGGATGAGCAGTTCTTC
-	TRBV29-1	-	TRBJ2-3	CSVDRDEDTQYF	TGCAGCGTTGACAGGGATGAAGATACGCAGTATTTT
-	TRBV6-6	-	TRBJ2-2	CASAGALLGELFF	TGTGCCAGCGCGGGGGCACTCCTCGGGGAGCTGTTTTTT
-	TRBV10-2	-	TRBJ1-5	CATGEGQPQHF	TGCGCCACGGGGGAGGGGCAGCCCCAGCATTTT
-	TRBV4-2	-	TRBJ1-1	CASSQLQEEAFF	TGTGCCAGCAGCCAACTACAGGAAGAAGCTTTCTTT
TRBD1	TRBV2	-	TRBJ1-2	CASSEGTGTVYGYTF	TGTGCCAGCAGTGAAGGGACAGGGACGGTCTATGGCTACACCTTC
TRBD2	TRBV30	-	TRBJ2-5	CAWSVQPFGLAVQETQYF	TGTGCCTGGAGTGTACAACCCTTTGGACTAGCGGTCCAAGAGACCCAGTACTTC
-	TRBV30	few	TRBJ1-1	CAWALRREAFF	TGTGCCTGGGCCCTGCGGAGGGAAGCTTTCTTT
-	TRBV14	-	TRBJ2-7	CASSQHRGSSYEQYF	TGTGCCAGCAGCCAACATAGGGGGAGCTCCTACGAGCAGTACTTC
-	TRBV7-6	-	TRBJ2-2	CASSPSVGELFF	TGTGCCAGCAGCCCCTCGGTCGGGGAGCTGTTTTTT
-	TRBV6-5	-	TRBJ2-5	CASSYSPSDSETQYF	TGTGCCAGCAGTTACTCGCCTAGCGATAGCGAGACCCAGTACTTC
-	TRBV5-1	-	TRBJ2-3	CASSLNTDTQYF	TGCGCCAGCAGCCTAAACACAGATACGCAGTATTTT
-	TRBV28	-	TRBJ2-3	CASSLLADTQYF	TGTGCCAGCAGCCTTCTAGCAGATACGCAGTATTTT
-	TRBV29-1	-	TRBJ2-7	CSVSDSSYEQYF	TGCAGCGTTTCGGACAGCTCCTACGAGCAGTACTTC
TRBD2	TRBV2	-	TRBJ2-7	CASRGLAPTYEQYF	TGTGCCAGCAGGGGACTAGCCCCGACCTACGAGCAGTACTTC
-	TRBV25-1	-	TRBJ2-2	CASSELKLNGATLFF	TGTGCCAGCAGTGAACTAAAGCTTAATGGGGCCACGCTGTTTTTT
TRBD2	TRBV7-8	-	TRBJ2-5	CASTSGKETQYF	TGTGCCAGCACTAGCGGGAAAGAGACCCAGTACTTC
-	TRBV5-5	once	TRBJ2-7	CASSFREEGYEQYF	TGTGCCAGCAGCTTCCGGGAAGAGGGCTACGAGCAGTACTTC
-	TRBV7-9	-	TRBJ1-4	CASSLSTNEKLFF	TGTGCCAGCAGCTTATCGACTAATGAAAAACTGTTTTTT
TRBD1	TRBV2	-	TRBJ2-3	CASSKGQGTDTQYF	TGTGCCAGCAGTAAGGGACAGGGGACAGATACGCAGTATTTT
-	TRBV27	-	TRBJ2-1	CASSLPTAWTDEQFF	TGTGCCAGCAGTTTACCGACCGCCTGGACAGATGAGCAGTTCTTC
-	TRBV5-6	-	TRBJ2-7	CASSFTGTYEQYF	TGTGCCAGCAGCTTCACAGGGACCTACGAGCAGTACTTC
-	TRBV6-5	-	TRBJ2-2	CASSYSQSNTGELFF	TGTGCCAGCAGTTATAGCCAGTCGAACACCGGGGAGCTGTTTTTT
-	TRBV4-1	few	TRBJ2-7	CASSQGPRDRDYEQYF	TGCGCCAGCAGCCAAGGTCCGCGGGACAGAGACTACGAGCAGTACTTC
-	TRBV4-1	-	TRBJ2-1	CASSLHRGEQFF	TGCGCCAGCAGCCTACATCGCGGTGAGCAGTTCTTC
-	TRBV6-1	-	TRBJ2-7	CASSPGGYEQYF	TGTGCCAGCAGTCCCGGGGGCTACGAGCAGTACTTC
-	TRBV11-3	-	TRBJ2-7	CASSLDTGSMYEQYF	TGTGCCAGCAGCTTGGATACGGGAAGTATGTACGAGCAGTACTTC
TRBD2	TRBV30	-	TRBJ2-1	CAWKSGGAYNEQFF	TGTGCCTGGAAAAGCGGGGGGGCCTACAATGAGCAGTTCTTC
TRBD1	TRBV27	-	TRBJ2-7	CASSSSRDRKYEQYF	TGTGCCAGCAGTTCCTCTAGGGACAGAAAGTACGAGCAGTACTTC
TRBD2	TRBV5-1	once	TRBJ2-5	CASSGTSGEQETQYF	TGCGCCAGCAGCGGGACTAGCGGCGAGCAAGAGACCCAGTACTTC
-	TRBV6-1	-	TRBJ2-1	CASSSPDRNNEQFF	TGTGCCAGCAGTTCCCCAGACAGAAATAATGAGCAGTTCTTC
-	TRBV27	-	TRBJ1-6	CASRGTVLALHNSPLHF	TGTGCCAGCAGAGGAACGGTGCTAGCTTTACATAATTCACCCCTCCACTTT
-	TRBV19	-	TRBJ2-1	CASSGSGSYNEQFF	TGTGCCAGTAGTGGCAGCGGTTCCTACAATGAGCAGTTCTTC
TRBD2	TRBV2	-	TRBJ2-3	CASSPGTSGDTQYF	TGTGCCAGCAGTCCCGGGACTAGCGGAGATACGCAGTATTTT
TRBD2	TRBV9	-	TRBJ2-3	CASSVGSGATDTQYF	TGTGCCAGCAGCGTAGGGAGCGGGGCTACAGATACGCAGTATTTT
-	TRBV14	-	TRBJ1-5	CASSLDWGNQPQHF	TGTGCCAGCAGCCTCGACTGGGGCAATCAGCCCCAGCATTTT
TRBD1	TRBV19	-	TRBJ1-3	CASSVGQGLGNTIYF	TGTGCCAGTAGTGTGGGACAGGGACTGGGAAACACCATATATTTT
-	TRBV6-1	-	TRBJ2-1	CASSEAELPVPSSYNEQFF	TGTGCCAGCAGTGAAGCCGAGTTACCGGTCCCGAGCTCCTACAATGAGCAGTTCTTC
TRBD1	TRBV5-1	once	TRBJ2-7	CASRAQGRHEQYF	TGCGCCAGCAGGGCACAGGGGCGACACGAGCAGTACTTC
TRBD1	TRBV5-1	-	TRBJ2-7	CASSLASGGLSEQYF	TGCGCCAGCAGCTTGGCATCAGGGGGTTTGTCCGAGCAGTACTTC
TRBD1	TRBV9	-	TRBJ2-7	CASSVGTGGAYEQYF	TGTGCCAGCAGCGTGGGGACAGGGGGGGCCTACGAGCAGTACTTC
-	TRBV30	-	TRBJ1-6	CAWNGVGNSPLHF	TGTGCCTGGAACGGAGTTGGAAATTCACCCCTCCACTTT
-	TRBV12-5	-	TRBJ1-5	CASAQTGPGDQPQHF	TGTGCTAGTGCCCAGACAGGCCCAGGGGATCAGCCCCAGCATTTT
-	TRBV5-1	-	TRBJ2-7	CASSSAIRGTDYEQYF	TGCGCCAGCAGCTCTGCCATCCGGGGAACGGATTACGAGCAGTACTTC
-	TRBV6-1	once	TRBJ2-5	CASNEGAQETQYF	TGTGCCAGCAACGAGGGCGCACAAGAGACCCAGTACTTC
TRBD2	TRBV4-1	-	TRBJ2-7	CASSQELAGNSYEQYF	TGCGCCAGCAGCCAAGAACTAGCGGGAAACTCCTACGAGCAGTACTTC
TRBD1	TRBV27	-	TRBJ2-7	CASGQGLESNEQYF	TGTGCCAGCGGACAGGGGTTAGAAAGCAACGAGCAGTACTTC
TRBD1	TRBV5-1	-	TRBJ2-7	CASSLGTENPYEQYF	TGCGCCAGCAGCCTTGGGACAGAAAACCCCTACGAGCAGTACTTC